This TCR beta chain was identified in a study of blood T cell repertoires in COVID-19. Study in general: The origin of the acute and convalescent COVID-19 samples was the United States, Italy and Spain. The analysed material was cDNA or gDNA that came from T cells, B-cell-depleted T cells, or PBMCs.

As processed by the authors: Using reference gene primer amplification, nucleated cell counts were estimated. Measured with immunoSEQ multiplex PCR; TCRdb has only the in-frame clones, and not every one. V and J calls and clone size are given by that table; D and trimming were obtained from the DNA. The table lists tens of thousands of clones, 85% of them singletons. V dropped 3 bases and J dropped 1; count of bases not matched to a gene: 5. The CDR3 is 17 residues long. Germline CDR1 KGHDR, CDR2 SFDVKD. The count of this clone is one. The sequenced sample was peripheral blood. The genes are TRBV24-1 and TRBJ2-2; 9 nucleotides line up with TRBD1. The source of this sequence is a human donor in a cohort sampled during active COVID-19. CDR3 amino acids: CATSDIDRGWNTGELFF. As DNA, the CDR3 is TGTGCCACCAGTGATATCGACAGGGGGTGGAACACCGGGGAGCTGTTTTTT.